What follows describes a single T cell receptor beta chain. Its target is not known. At one boundary the junction diverges from the germline segment, which might be a read error. This sample is part of a study of early T cells in non-severe SARS-CoV-2 infection. Across the whole study: The authors sequenced bulk RNA from unsorted whole blood, leaving chains unpaired. Overall study results and limits: Clonotype matching in VDJdb favored anti-spike CD8 responses and did not capture private and CD4 specificities.

Attached unique molecular identifiers marked individual cDNA molecules. TCRdb independently ran MiXCR on the 5' RACE reads; one entry per CDR3 protein. The data hold roughly 35,000 distinct CDR3 sequences, with around 5% observed a single time. The clonotype comes from an adult who was a healthcare worker with PCR-confirmed SARS-CoV-2 infection or an uninfected control (not recorded which). Sequenced sample: whole blood.

Here the CDR3 reads CDSSLRLAGHTDTQYF. CDR3 sequence (DNA): TGTGACAGCAGCTTGCGTTTGGCGGGGCACACAGATACGCAGTATTTT. The chain combines TRBV5-4 with TRBJ2-3; tentatively, D is TRBD2 (6 bases). Germline assignment: CDR1 SGHNT and CDR2 YYREEE (reference sequence). CDR3 length: 16 residues.